This entry features one T cell receptor beta chain sequence. Its antigen is unknown. Researchers partitioned CD4+ cells into CD45RA+ naive and CD45RA-negative memory subsets. Authors' data handling: ImmunoSEQ output held junction-only sequences without quality scores, so filtering differed. Assay used: immunoSEQ multiplex PCR; TCRdb lists only in-frame clones, some missing. That table supplies the V and J calls and clone size; D and trimming were determined from the DNA. The data show a few million clones, 80% to 95% seen once. V was trimmed by 2 bases and J by 2 bases, leaving 11 bases between them. The CDR3 runs to 15 residues. Germline loops: CDR1 SGHRS, CDR2 YFSETQ. This specimen comes from a study of shared clonotypes between healthy human individuals. Study background: Donors had three CD4 naive, three CD4 memory, two CD8 naive and one CD8 memory plate apiece. Findings and limits, study-wide: Relative to memory subsets, naive subsets generally showed larger estimated richness.

The source material was naive CD4+ T cells from PBMCs. Subset specified: CD45RA+ positively selected. The sequence derives from a man aged 18-30 years in good health. Some clones in this sample may be carry-over from other donors' samples. The chain combines TRBV5-1 with TRBJ1-3, with D uncertain. The CDR3 here is CASSLTDATGNTIYF. CDR3 nucleotides: TGCGCCAGCAGCTTAACGGACGCTACTGGAAACACCATATATTTT.